This T cell receptor (beta chain) was recorded in a study of siplizumab effects on memory and regulatory T cells. Germline V gives CDR1 SGHNT, CDR2 YENEEA. CDR3 length: 13 amino acids. The V and J ends lost 5 bases and 6 bases respectively, with 14 bases between them. Profiling relied on immunoSEQ multiplex PCR, and the TCRdb table lists in-frame clones only, not all of them. The sample records about 27,000 clones, roughly 88% being singletons. Sequencing input: memory CD4+ T cells sorted from blood. This chain connects TRBV11-3 to TRBJ2-7, with D uncertain. The TCR was taken from a human donor in good health. CDR3 region: CASSLQTVGEQYF. The CDR3 region has the DNA TGTGCCAGCAGCCTCCAGACGGTCGGCGAGCAGTACTTC.